The entry below gives a single T cell receptor (beta chain) sequence along with its context. This sample was included in a study of blood T cells in healthy people across ages. A sample-barcoded 5' primer and a J-beta primer mix were used in a second PCR of roughly 6 to 11 cycles. Carrying 12 random nucleotides, a template-switch adaptor labeled each individual cDNA molecule. TCRdb reprocessed the 5' RACE reads with MiXCR, giving one entry per CDR3 protein. The sample yields 950,000 to 1,200,000 distinct CDR3 sequences, around two fifths seen once. Trimming pared 7 bases from V and 8 bases from J, leaving 8 bases between. Germline V gene sequence: CDR1 SQVTM, CDR2 ANQGSEA. CDR3 size: 10 residues.

This chain links TRBV29-1 with TRBJ2-2; D is uncertain. The sample taken for sequencing was blood. This TCR came from a man between 18 and 35 years old in good health. In nucleotides, the CDR3 is TGCAGCGGTGGGTCTGGGGAGCTGTTTTTT. Translating it yields CSGGSGELFF.